The TCR beta chain described here comes from a study of PD-L1 blockade in urothelial cancer. About the study: Most patients, about 90% of the roughly 29, were males with bladder-origin cancer. The researchers analyzed blood 3 weeks (second dose) and 6 weeks after treatment start.

The CDR3 has 15 amino acids. Germline values: CDR1 SGHTA, CDR2 FQGNSA. With 4 bases clipped from V and 1 base from J, the junction kept 4 bases outside the gene matches. The study enrolled patients with locally advanced or metastatic urothelial carcinoma. Templates that were synthetic TCR analogs were spiked into each PCR. Sequencing used immunoSEQ multiplex PCR; TCRdb keeps in-frame clones, though not all of them. This sample carries 20,000 to 25,000 clones, about 90% of them seen once, and the ten largest clones take about 16%. The chain is built from TRBV7-2 and TRBJ2-7, with 10 nucleotides matching TRBD1. This specimen was PBMCs, taken around atezolizumab (anti-PD-L1) treatment. This sequence originates from a woman aged 55-69 years with urothelial cancer. This chain's CDR3 is CASSSRTGGSYEQYF. CDR3 sequence (DNA): TGTGCCAGCAGCTCCCGGACAGGGGGATCCTACGAGCAGTACTTC.